These 3 T cell receptor beta chains originate from one sample sequenced in a study of early stage breast cancer tumors. Assay: immunoSEQ multiplex PCR; the TCRdb copy retains only in-frame clones and omits some. Among some 70,000 clones listed, around four fifths were seen once. Source material: blood. All receptors derive from a person aged 55-75 years with breast cancer.

The chain recombines TRBV19 with TRBJ1-5; maybe TRBD1 (5 bases). Germline assignment: CDR1 LNHDA and CDR2 SQIVND (reference sequence). The CDR3 loop spans 15 amino acids. Trimming shortened V by 0 bases and J by 9 bases, and 15 bases separated the two germline ends. Here the CDR3 reads CASSIDVGVSSPQHF. The CDR3 region has the DNA TGTGCCAGTAGTATAGATGTAGGGGTAAGTTCGCCCCAGCATTTT.

V usage is TRBV13 and J usage is TRBJ1-1; no reliable D call. The germline gives CDR1 PRHDT, CDR2 FYEKMQ (reference sequence). Trimming pared 6 bases from V and 6 bases from J, leaving 14 bases between. This CDR3 contains 13 residues. The CDR3 here is CASRPPTRAEAFF. The DNA of the CDR3 is TGTGCCAGCAGGCCACCCACAAGGGCTGAAGCTTTCTTT.

The V and J genes are TRBV23-1 and TRBJ1-5, with TRBD1 as a possible D gene (5 bases). TRBV23-1 counts as an open reading frame of uncertain function. The V end lost 6 bases, the J end lost 0 bases, and 18 bases lay between the germline ends. The CDR3 is made up of 17 amino acids. CDR3 in amino acids: CASSRGGEKTSNQPQHF. The CDR3 DNA reads as TGCGCCAGCAGCCGGGGGGGGGAGAAAACTAGCAATCAGCCCCAGCATTTT.